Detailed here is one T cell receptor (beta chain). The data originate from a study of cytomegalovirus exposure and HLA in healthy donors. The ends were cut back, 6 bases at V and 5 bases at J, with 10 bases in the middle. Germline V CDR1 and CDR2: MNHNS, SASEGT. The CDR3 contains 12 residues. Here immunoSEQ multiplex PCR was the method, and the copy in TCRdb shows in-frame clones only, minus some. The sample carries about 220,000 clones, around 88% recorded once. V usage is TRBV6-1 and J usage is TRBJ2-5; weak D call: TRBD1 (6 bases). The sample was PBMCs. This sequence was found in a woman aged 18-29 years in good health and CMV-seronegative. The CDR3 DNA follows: TGTGCCAGCAGGACAGGTTTGGAGACCCAGTACTTC. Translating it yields CASRTGLETQYF.